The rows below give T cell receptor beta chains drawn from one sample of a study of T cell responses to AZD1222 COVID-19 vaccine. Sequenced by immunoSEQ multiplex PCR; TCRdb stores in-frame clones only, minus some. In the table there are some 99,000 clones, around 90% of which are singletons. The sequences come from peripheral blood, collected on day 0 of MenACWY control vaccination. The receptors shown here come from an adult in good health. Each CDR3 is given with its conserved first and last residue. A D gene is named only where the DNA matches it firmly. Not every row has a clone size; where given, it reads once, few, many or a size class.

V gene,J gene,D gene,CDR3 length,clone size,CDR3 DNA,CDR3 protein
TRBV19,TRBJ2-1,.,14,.,TGTGCCAGTAGTACTGGGGCTAATTCGGATGAGCAGTTCTTC,CASSTGANSDEQFF
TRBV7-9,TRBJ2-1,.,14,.,TGTGCCAGCAGCTTAGCTCTACGGGGGAATGAGCAGTTCTTC,CASSLALRGNEQFF
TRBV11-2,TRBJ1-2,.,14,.,TGTGCCAGCAGCTTAGATCATTCCTTCTATGGCTACACCTTC,CASSLDHSFYGYTF
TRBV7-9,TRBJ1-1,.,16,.,TGTGCCAGCAGTTGGGGAGGGGGGACCATGAACACTGAAGCTTTCTTT,CASSWGGGTMNTEAFF
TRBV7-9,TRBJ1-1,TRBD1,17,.,TGTGCCAGCAGCCACGCCAAATCGACAGGGACGGCTACTGAAGCTTTCTTT,CASSHAKSTGTATEAFF
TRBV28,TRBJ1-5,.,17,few,TGTGCCAGCAGTCCCCTCTCGGGGAGTAGACGAAATCAGCCCCAGCATTTT,CASSPLSGSRRNQPQHF
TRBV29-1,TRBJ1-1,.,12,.,TGCAGCGTTGGACAAATGAACACTGAAGCTTTCTTT,CSVGQMNTEAFF
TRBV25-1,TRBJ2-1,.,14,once,TGTGCCAGCAGTCCAGGGACCGCCCGCTCTGAGCAGTTCTTC,CASSPGTARSEQFF
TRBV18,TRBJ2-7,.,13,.,TGTGCCAGCTCACTCGAGGGTTCCTACGAGCAGTACTTC,CASSLEGSYEQYF
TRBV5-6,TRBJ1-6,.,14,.,TGTGCCAGCAGCTTAGTGGAGTCTAATTCACCCCTCCACTTT,CASSLVESNSPLHF
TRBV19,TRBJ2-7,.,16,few,TGTGCCAGTAGCCCAGCCCGGCGGCTTCCATTCTACGAGCAGTACTTC,CASSPARRLPFYEQYF
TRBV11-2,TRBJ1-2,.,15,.,TGTGCCAGCAGCTTAGACCCCCGGGGGTGGGAGAGCTACACCTTC,CASSLDPRGWESYTF
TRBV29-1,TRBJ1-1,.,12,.,TGCAGCGTTGAAGATATATGGCAGGGCTTAATCTTT,CSVEDIWQGLIF
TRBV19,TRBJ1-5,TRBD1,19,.,TGTGCCAGTAGTACTCATCTCCGGGACAGGGGGGGGTTGCCTCAGCCCCAGCATTTT,CASSTHLRDRGGLPQPQHF
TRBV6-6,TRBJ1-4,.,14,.,TGTGCCAGCAGTTACTCGAGACTAGGGGAAAAACTGTTTTTT,CASSYSRLGEKLFF
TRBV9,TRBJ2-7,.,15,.,TGTGCCAGCAGCCCAGGGGCAGGGAACACCTACGAGCAGTACTTC,CASSPGAGNTYEQYF
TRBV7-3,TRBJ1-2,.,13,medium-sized,TGTGCCAGCAGCTTAGGTGGTGCTGGCGGCTACACCTTC,CASSLGGAGGYTF
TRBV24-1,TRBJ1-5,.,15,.,TGTGCCACCAGTGATTTGGGGGAAGGGGATCAGCCCCAGCATTTT,CATSDLGEGDQPQHF
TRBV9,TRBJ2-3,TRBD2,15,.,TGTGCCAGCAGCTTCGGGAGGGTCCCTACAGATACGCAGTATTTT,CASSFGRVPTDTQYF
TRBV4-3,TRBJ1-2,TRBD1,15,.,TGCGCCAGCAGCCAGTACCCGGGACAGGACTATGGCTACACCTTC,CASSQYPGQDYGYTF
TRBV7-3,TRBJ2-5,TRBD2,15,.,TGTGCCAGCAGGAAAGAGCGGGATCCACAAGAGACCCAGTACTTC,CASRKERDPQETQYF
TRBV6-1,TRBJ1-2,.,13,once,TGTGCCAGCAGTGAATTCTTAATGGATGGCTACACCTTC,CASSEFLMDGYTF
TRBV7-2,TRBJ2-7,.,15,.,TGTGCCAGCAGACGGGGGCAGGGTTTGATGTACGAGCAGTACTTC,CASRRGQGLMYEQYF
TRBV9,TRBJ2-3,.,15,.,TGTGCCAGCAGCGTAGTGGGGGGTGGCGGAGATACGCAGTATTTT,CASSVVGGGGDTQYF
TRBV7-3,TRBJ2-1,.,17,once,TGTGCCAGCAGCTCCCCCCTGGGAGTCGGCTCCTACAATGAGCAGTTCTTC,CASSSPLGVGSYNEQFF
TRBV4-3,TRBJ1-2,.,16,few,TGCGCCAGCAGCCAAGAAGTCGTCGGCGGGAACTATGGCTACACCTTC,CASSQEVVGGNYGYTF
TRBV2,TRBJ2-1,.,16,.,TGTGCCAGCAGTGATGAATCGGGGCCCCGTTTCGGTGGGCAGTTCTTC,CASSDESGPRFGGQFF
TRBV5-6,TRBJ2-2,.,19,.,TGTGCCAGCAGCTTTTTTCGTTATGACAGGCCAGCGAACACCGGGGAGCTGTTTTTT,CASSFFRYDRPANTGELFF
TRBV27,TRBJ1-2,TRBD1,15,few,TGTGCCAGCAGTCCTTGGGACAGGGAGGCCGATGGCTACACCTTC,CASSPWDREADGYTF
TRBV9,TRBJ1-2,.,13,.,TGTGCCAGCAGCACACCGACGGGTTATGGCTACACCTTC,CASSTPTGYGYTF
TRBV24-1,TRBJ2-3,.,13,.,TGTGCCACCATGGGACCACACACAGATACGCAGTATTTT,CATMGPHTDTQYF
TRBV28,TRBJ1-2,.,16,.,TGTGCCAGCAGTCCCACCCTCCTGCGAACTAACTATGGCTACACCTTC,CASSPTLLRTNYGYTF
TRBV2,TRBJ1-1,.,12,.,TGTGCCAGCAGGAGGGGGGAGGGTTTGGCTTTCTTT,CASRRGEGLAFF
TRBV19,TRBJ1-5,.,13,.,TGTGCCAGTAGTACGAATAGCAATCAGCCCCAGCATTTT,CASSTNSNQPQHF
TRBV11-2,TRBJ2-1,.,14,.,TGTGCCAGCAGCTCTAGATCGGAAGGGCAGGGCCTGTTCTTC,CASSSRSEGQGLFF
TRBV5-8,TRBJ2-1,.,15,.,TGTGCCAGCAGCTTGAGGGACAAAGCCTACAATGAGCAGTTCTTC,CASSLRDKAYNEQFF
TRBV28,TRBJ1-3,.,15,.,TGTGCCAGTCAGACCCGGGGGCTAGGAGGAAACACCATATATTTT,CASQTRGLGGNTIYF
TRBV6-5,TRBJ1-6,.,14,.,TGTGCCAGCACCTCCGGGGGGCCCAATTCACCCCTCCACTTT,CASTSGGPNSPLHF
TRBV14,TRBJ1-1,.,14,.,TGTGCCAGCAGCCCACAGATTATGAACACTGAAGCTTTCTTT,CASSPQIMNTEAFF
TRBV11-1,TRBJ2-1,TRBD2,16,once,TGTGCCAGCAGCTTAGTTTCGGGAGGGCCGCGGAATGAGCAGTTCTTC,CASSLVSGGPRNEQFF